These 10 T cell receptor beta chains were all obtained from the same sample, sequenced in a study of blood T cell repertoires in COVID-19 (dated by TCRdb to 2019 to 2021). Library generation was performed with the immunoSEQ multiplex PCR assay. In its TCRdb copy, this immuneACCESS table keeps in-frame sequences only and misses some clones. Where compared with another copy, unresolved V genes explain less than half of these, and the others have no known cause. The sample contains 65,000 to 100,000 clones, approximately 81% of them found a single time. Of the sample, roughly a sixth falls within the top ten clones. The material sequenced was peripheral blood. These receptors came from an elderly woman with acute or convalescent COVID-19.

Regarding this clone: At one of its ends the junction is not consistent with the germline gene, which may arise from a read error. V usage is TRBV6-6 and J usage is TRBJ2-5; TRBD2 agrees at 11 bases. Germline V gene lookup returns CDR1 MNHNY and CDR2 SVGAGI (reference sequence). This CDR3 has 14 amino acids. CDR3 nucleotide sequence: TGTGCCGGCAGACTGACTAGCGGGGAAGAGACCCAGTACTTC. Translating it yields CAGRLTSGEETQYF.

This clone appeared a few times. The chain uses TRBV3-1 (or the pseudogene TRBV3-2) and TRBJ1-3, with 9 nucleotides matching TRBD1. In germline, CDR1 is LGHDT, CDR2 YNNKEL (reference sequence). V gave up 8 bases and J gave up 0 bases; unmatched junction bases: 5. This CDR3 spans 15 amino acids. The CDR3 DNA reads as TGTGCCAGCGGACAGGGGCGATACTCTGGAAACACCATATATTTT. It codes for CASGQGRYSGNTIYF.

This chain uses TRBV19 with TRBJ1-2; D not resolved. This CDR3 is built from 15 residues. Trimming removed 4 bases from V and 1 base from J, with 13 bases in between. Germline V gene data show CDR1 as LNHDA and CDR2 as SQIVND (reference sequence). The CDR3 protein is CASSTTPRGNYGYTF. As DNA, the CDR3 is TGTGCCAGTAGTACCACACCGAGAGGTAACTATGGCTACACCTTC.

This clone appeared a few times. The chain links TRBV28 to TRBJ2-7; 7 bases match TRBD1. Germline V gene data show CDR1 as MDHEN and CDR2 as SYDVKM. V dropped 9 bases and J dropped 4; count of bases not matched to a gene: 6. The CDR3 is made up of 12 amino acids. The CDR3 loop reads CASETGLYEQYF. The CDR3 DNA reads as TGTGCCAGTGAGACAGGGCTATACGAGCAGTACTTC.

The V call is TRBV18, the J call TRBJ2-7; possible D gene TRBD1, 7 bases. Trimming took 3 bases from V and 7 from J, leaving 22 bases between them. Germline CDR1 and CDR2: KGHSH and LQKENI. The CDR3 runs 16 residues. The CDR3 DNA follows: TGTGCCAGCTCACCCTTCGGAGGGGGCGCAGATGGGGAGCAGTACTTC. Protein product: CASSPFGGGADGEQYF. Based on the CDR3 plus reference TRBV18 and TRBJ2-7, the full variable domain is NAGVMQNPRHLVRRRGQEARLRCSPMKGHSHVYWYRQLPEEGLKFMVYLQKENIIDESGMPKERFSAEFPKEGPSILRIQQVVRGDSAAYFCASSPFGGGADGEQYFGPGTRLTVT.

V gene TRBV7-9 combines with J gene TRBJ1-4; the match to TRBD1 covers 7 bases. J was trimmed by 0 bases and V by 0 bases; bases with no gene match: 4. The CDR3 has 17 amino acids. Germline assignment: CDR1 SEHNR and CDR2 FQNEAQ (reference sequence). The CDR3 loop is CASSLAEGAATNEKLFF. The CDR3 nucleotides are TGTGCCAGCAGCTTAGCGGAGGGGGCCGCAACTAATGAAAAACTGTTTTTT.

V is TRBV11-3 and J is TRBJ2-7; possibly TRBD1 for D (5 bases). The CDR3 has 14 amino acids. V lost 2 bases, J lost 3 bases, and 11 bases lay in between. CDR1 and CDR2 from the germline V gene are SGHNT and YENEEA. The DNA for the CDR3 is TGTGCCAGCAGCTTAACAACAGGAGACTACGAGCAGTACTTC. This gives the protein CASSLTTGDYEQYF.

The chain links TRBV24-1 to TRBJ1-2; D might be TRBD1 (5 bases). Trimming cost V 4 bases and J 3 bases, with 11 bases left between them. CDR1 KGHDR and CDR2 SFDVKD come from the germline V gene. This CDR3 contains 14 residues. CDR3: CATSDPPRDYGYTF. The CDR3 nucleotides are TGTGCCACCAGTGACCCCCCCAGGGACTATGGCTACACCTTC.

The chain combines TRBV19 with TRBJ1-5, with 7 bases identical to TRBD1. V was pared by 3 bases and J by 7 bases, with 6 bases of the junction left unmatched. This CDR3 has 14 amino acids. Germline-derived CDR1 and CDR2 are LNHDA and SQIVND (reference sequence). CDR3 residues: CASSMGDRRQPQHF. The CDR3, as DNA: TGTGCCAGTAGTATGGGGGACAGACGACAGCCCCAGCATTTT.

The chain combines TRBV30 with TRBJ2-1; TRBD2 might be the D (6 bases). This CDR3 comprises 14 residues. Germline CDR1 and CDR2: GTSNPN and SVGIG (reference sequence). Trimming cost V 5 bases and J 2 bases, with 13 bases left between them. The CDR3 spells CAWQRGTPYNEQFF. The CDR3 DNA reads TGTGCCTGGCAACGGGGGACCCCCTACAATGAGCAGTTCTTC.